The clone carrying this T cell receptor beta chain occurred a few times. What it binds is not known. This sample stems from a study of cytomegalovirus exposure and HLA in healthy donors. General study points: An analysis done earlier found most TCR beta V segments productive about 87% or about 30% of the time. Immune exposure information available was restricted to CMV serostatus.

Trimming removed 4 bases from V and 5 bases from J, with 15 bases in between. The CDR3 runs 15 residues. In germline, CDR1 is PRHDT, CDR2 FYEKMQ (reference sequence). With 60 Vbeta and 13 Jbeta primers, the PCR was carried out. Methods used by the authors: Unique TCR beta chains totaled some 80 million in a later count, with around 10 million of them shared. Profiled with immunoSEQ multiplex PCR; TCRdb holds only in-frame clones, not every one. Clonal size and the V and J genes are those of that table, whereas D and trimming came from the DNA. The table has about 180,000 clones, 70% to 85% seen once. The sequenced material came from PBMCs. The chain has TRBV13 and TRBJ1-3; a possible D gene is TRBD1 (6 bases). This TCR came from a girl under 10 years old in good health and CMV-seropositive. CDR3 loop: CASSSDTGYRNTIYF. CDR3 DNA sequence: TGTGCCAGCAGCTCAGATACAGGGTATCGAAACACCATATATTTT. The full variable domain, its missing parts supplied by reference TRBV13 and TRBJ1-3, is AAGVIQSPRHLIKEKRETATLKCYPIPRHDTVYWYQQGPGQDPQFLISFYEKMQSDKGSIPDRFSAQQFSDYHSELNMSSLELGDSALYFCASSSDTGYRNTIYFGEGSWLTVV.